This T cell receptor (beta chain) was captured by sequencing in a study of tumor-infiltrating lymphocytes in primary liver carcinoma. Study summary: Surgical resection served as treatment for the primary liver carcinoma of these patients. Study-wide points: Tumor top-250-clone fraction significantly exceeded that of blood (p = 0.039).

The blood RNA (from unsorted whole blood) was obtained, and germline DNA was also extracted. About 3.6 milliliters of peripheral blood were collected before surgery. In the case of this clonotype: Antigen unknown.

This CDR3 contains 16 residues. From germline, CDR1 is SEHNR and CDR2 FQNEAQ (reference sequence). V lost 3 bases and J lost 1, with 16 bases in between. The input was around 0.5 ug total RNA; TCR beta cDNA was made from it with a constant-region primer. A slightly modified ARM-PCR protocol with three nested multiplex PCR rounds produced these TCR beta libraries. Investigators reported that the first two PCR rounds, at around 9 cycles each, used TRBV1-TRBV30 forward primers with a C-beta reverse primer. A single record per CDR3 protein comes from TCRdb applying MiXCR to the multiplex PCR reads. The sample records about 200,000 distinct CDR3 sequences, 65% being singletons.

The chain links TRBV7-9 to TRBJ2-7, with D tentatively TRBD1 (6 bases). The sequencing sample was made of peripheral blood. The receptor comes from a woman aged 55-69 years with primary liver carcinoma and hepatitis B virus infection. The CDR3 protein is CASSFTGNFRSYEQYF. The CDR3 nucleotides are TGTGCCAGCAGCTTTACAGGGAATTTTCGGTCCTACGAGCAGTACTTC.